This T cell receptor beta chain was sequenced in a study of CD8 T cells in ankylosing spondylitis. It was by quantitative 5'-RACE with molecular barcodes that TCR beta libraries were made. TCRdb fed the 5' RACE reads into MiXCR, producing one record per CDR3 protein. The data contain fewer than 250,000 distinct CDR3 sequences, approximately 24% of them singletons. General study findings and limits: Disease-linked clones had a CD8+ phenotype and relatively low frequency in peripheral blood. Earlier work had already found some motif variants in reactive arthritis synovial fluid and blood. Several highly homologous variants formed a TCR beta motif that appeared characteristic of ankylosing spondylitis blood.

This clonotype was found many times. The antigen remains unidentified. This CDR3 is built from 15 residues. Germline V gene lookup returns CDR1 MNHEY and CDR2 SVGAGI. Trimming shortened V by 2 bases and J by 1 base, and 9 bases separated the two germline ends. This receptor was obtained from a male donor with ankylosing spondylitis or in good health (not recorded which). The specimen sequenced was blood, either unsorted or a sorted T cell fraction (not recorded which). The rearrangement joins TRBV6-5 to TRBJ2-1; D may be TRBD1 or TRBD2 (5 bases each). The CDR3 DNA reads TGTGCCAGCAGTTACCGGGGCCCGTCCTACAATGAGCAGTTCTTC. This gives the protein CASSYRGPSYNEQFF.